What follows are 21 T cell receptor beta chains derived from one specimen sequenced in a study of T cell responses to AZD1222 COVID-19 vaccine. The method was immunoSEQ multiplex PCR; TCRdb's version includes in-frame clones alone and lacks a portion of them. The sample yields over 100,000 clones, about 85% seen once. Sequenced here: peripheral blood, sampled on day 0 of AZD1222 vaccination. The receptors originated from an adult in good health.

The CDR3 DNA is TGTGCCAACCAGGCTGGACCAAATGAAAAACTGTTTTTT. It codes for CANQAGPNEKLFF. This rearrangement joins TRBV24-1 to TRBJ1-4, with D uncertain. From germline, CDR1 is KGHDR and CDR2 SFDVKD. The V end was cut by 11 bases, the J end by 5 bases, with 14 bases between. The CDR3 sequence is 13 residues long.

The sample holds one count of this clone. J is TRBJ1-3 and V is TRBV14; D remains ambiguous. Germline CDR1 is SGHDN and CDR2 is FVKESK. There are 13 residues in the CDR3. Trimming shortened V by 2 bases and J by 14 bases, and 16 bases separated the two germline ends. The CDR3 protein is CASSQSRGSALYF. CDR3 nucleotide sequence: TGTGCCAGCAGCCAATCCCGCGGTTCAGCTCTATATTTT.

In nucleotides, the CDR3 is TGTGCCAGCAGTTTAAGTCATTCACCCCTCCACTTT. The encoded protein is CASSLSHSPLHF. The V and J genes are TRBV28 and TRBJ1-6; D gene unclear. V was shortened by 2 bases and J by 8 bases, with 4 bases between the two germline ends. In germline, CDR1 is MDHEN, CDR2 SYDVKM. This CDR3 comprises 12 residues.

This sequence joins TRBV7-9 and TRBJ2-7; 10 bases fit TRBD2. Trimming cost V 10 bases and J 5 bases; bases outside gene matches: 8. The CDR3 consists of 13 residues. Per the germline V gene, CDR1 is SEHNR and CDR2 is FQNEAQ (reference sequence). CDR3 sequence reads: CATSLAGYDEQYF. The CDR3 nucleotides are TGTGCCACCTCACTAGCGGGGTACGACGAGCAGTACTTC.

The CDR3 nucleotides are TGTGCCAGTAGTATAACTAGCGGGAGCTCCTACGAGCAGTACTTC. It yields the protein CASSITSGSSYEQYF. J is TRBJ2-7 and V is TRBV19, with 11 bases that match TRBD2. The CDR3 is 15 residues long. V shed 2 bases and J 0 bases; nucleotides not matched to a gene: 0. Germline V lookup: CDR1 LNHDA, CDR2 SQIVND (reference sequence). Filled out from reference TRBV19 and TRBJ2-7, the complete variable domain reads DGGITQSPKYLFRKEGQNVTLSCEQNLNHDAMYWYRQDPGQGLRLIYYSQIVNDFQKGDIAEGYSVSREKKESFPLTVTSAQKNPTAFYLCASSITSGSSYEQYFGPGTRLTVT.

The rearrangement joins TRBV19 to TRBJ1-1; D is unclear. CDR1 and CDR2 from the germline V gene are LNHDA and SQIVND (reference sequence). The CDR3 is 15 amino acids. Between the trimmed V and J ends, which lost 1 base and 4 bases, there was a span of 13 bases. CDR3 DNA sequence: TGTGCCAGTAGTATAGTCGGTGGTTTGAGCACTGAAGCTTTCTTT. It translates to CASSIVGGLSTEAFF.

The CDR3 sequence is CASRSGLALETQYF. The CDR3 DNA reads as TGTGCCAGCAGATCGGGACTAGCTTTGGAGACCCAGTACTTC. The chain has TRBV7-2 and TRBJ2-5; the match to TRBD2 covers 9 bases. The J segment lost 5 bases and the V segment lost 6 bases, leaving 7 bases of the junction unmatched. From germline, CDR1 is SGHTA and CDR2 FQGNSA. This CDR3 contains 14 residues.

Concerning this clone itself: Germline and junction disagree at one end, which may indicate a read error. The chain carries TRBV6-2 or TRBV6-3 and TRBJ1-4; TRBD1 matches at 9 bases. The CDR3 has 14 residues. The V gene's germline CDR1 is MNHEY and CDR2 SVGEGT. The CDR3 nucleotides are TGTGCCAGCAGTAGAGGATTGGACAGGGGTATGCGGCTTTTT. This gives the protein CASSRGLDRGMRLF.

The V gene is TRBV5-6, the J gene TRBJ1-1, with a possible D match to TRBD1 (6 bases). The CDR3 has 14 residues. The V gene's germline CDR1 is SGHDT and CDR2 YYEEEE. V gave up 0 bases and J gave up 3 bases, with 9 bases separating them. CDR3 sequence (DNA): TGTGCCAGCAGCTTGGCAGGGGCTGACACTGAAGCTTTCTTT. Residues: CASSLAGADTEAFF.

V usage is TRBV24-1 and J usage is TRBJ1-4; 10 nucleotides agree with TRBD1. J gave up 6 bases and V 5 bases, and 5 bases lay outside the gene matches. This CDR3 spans 15 amino acids. Germline V gives CDR1 KGHDR, CDR2 SFDVKD. This CDR3 is CATSGSDRGDEKLFF. The CDR3 coding sequence is TGTGCCACCAGTGGATCGGACAGGGGGGATGAAAAACTGTTTTTT.

In DNA, the CDR3 is TGCGCCAGCAGCTCGGACCCGCTTACAGATACGCAGTATTTT. This gives the protein CASSSDPLTDTQYF. The rearrangement joins TRBV5-1 to TRBJ2-3; D ambiguous. V was shortened by 3 bases and J by 3 bases, with 11 bases between the two germline ends. CDR3 length: 14 residues. Germline loops: CDR1 SGHRS, CDR2 YFSETQ.

The chain links TRBV28 to TRBJ1-2, with D unclear. V was trimmed by 8 bases and J by 4 bases, leaving 11 bases between them. The CDR3 contains 12 residues. From germline, CDR1 is MDHEN and CDR2 SYDVKM. The DNA of the CDR3 is TGTGCCAGCGGTTATTCCTCCTATGGCTACACCTTC. Translation: CASGYSSYGYTF.

The chain carries TRBV4-1 and TRBJ1-1; possibly TRBD1 for D (5 bases). Trimming removed 3 bases from V and 10 bases from J, with 18 bases in between. The germline CDR1 and CDR2 sequences are MGHRA and YSYEKL. The length of the CDR3 is 14 residues. CDR3 sequence reads: CASSQGAQGYRAFF. CDR3 nucleotides: TGCGCCAGCAGCCAGGGCGCCCAGGGTTACCGAGCTTTCTTT.

The chain joins TRBV11-2 to TRBJ1-4; TRBD1 is a possible D gene (5 bases). V lost 6 bases to trimming and J lost 7 bases, with 18 bases between them. The CDR3 loop spans 15 amino acids. Germline CDR1 and CDR2: SGHAT and FQNNGV. The CDR3 spells CASSYQPGGFEKLFF. CDR3 nucleotide sequence: TGTGCCAGCAGTTACCAACCGGGGGGGTTTGAAAAACTGTTTTTT.

V gene TRBV6-5 combines with J gene TRBJ2-7; D possibly uses TRBD1 or TRBD2 (5 bases each). In germline, CDR1 is MNHEY, CDR2 SVGAGI. The CDR3 sequence is 14 residues long. V gave up 7 bases and J gave up 7 bases, with 20 bases separating them. This CDR3 reads CASTAGTPSGEQYF. Here the CDR3 DNA reads TGTGCCAGCACGGCCGGGACCCCCTCGGGTGAGCAGTACTTC.

Only a few counts were recorded for this clone. J is TRBJ1-5 and V is TRBV28; no reliable D call. Germline CDR1 MDHEN, CDR2 SYDVKM. The CDR3 has 14 amino acids. Trimming removed 6 bases from V and 0 bases from J, with 9 bases in between. CDR3 DNA: TGTGCCAGCAGAACCGCAGGTAGCAATCAGCCCCAGCATTTT. Translation: CASRTAGSNQPQHF.

V gene TRBV19 combines with J gene TRBJ1-6; D is possibly TRBD1 (5 bases). Trimming stripped 8 bases from V and 6 bases from J, with 32 bases between. The CDR3 consists of 20 residues. Germline loops: CDR1 LNHDA, CDR2 SQIVND (reference sequence). The CDR3 DNA follows: TGTGCCAGTCCCAAAGAAGGGGAAGGGATCTCTAAGTCACCTAATTCACCCCTCCACTTT. Translated, it gives CASPKEGEGISKSPNSPLHF.

The rearrangement links TRBV29-1 to TRBJ2-7, with a weak D call TRBD1 (5 bases). CDR1 SQVTM and CDR2 ANQGSEA come from the germline V gene. Trimming left V 1 base short and J 0 bases short, with 10 bases between. This CDR3 region has 14 residues. The CDR3 spells CSVEGSTGSYEQYF. CDR3 bases: TGCAGCGTTGAAGGGTCAACAGGCTCCTACGAGCAGTACTTC.

This rearrangement joins TRBV11-2 to TRBJ2-3, with 10 bases that match TRBD2. V lost 4 bases and J lost 2; bases outside the gene matches: 6. CDR3 length equals 16 residues. Per the germline V gene, CDR1 is SGHAT and CDR2 is FQNNGV. CDR3 protein: CASSYLAGASTDTQYF. CDR3 DNA sequence: TGTGCCAGCAGCTACCTAGCGGGGGCCTCCACAGATACGCAGTATTTT.

This sequence joins TRBV28 and TRBJ1-2; D call uncertain. Germline loops: CDR1 MDHEN, CDR2 SYDVKM. The CDR3 covers 19 residues. Trimming took off 5 bases at V and 2 bases at J, with 27 bases between the two ends. In nucleotides, the CDR3 is TGTGCCAGCAGTCCCCGAGGGATCCGCAGCCACTACAAAAACTATGGCTACACCTTC. Protein: CASSPRGIRSHYKNYGYTF.

This rearrangement joins TRBV4-2 to TRBJ1-1, with 9 bases lining up with TRBD1. Germline-derived CDR1 and CDR2 are LGHNA and YNFKEQ. V lost 2 bases and J lost 11; bases outside the gene matches: 9. The CDR3 loop spans 14 amino acids. The CDR3 DNA reads TGTGCCAGCAGCCAAACGATAGACAGGGGGTTCGCTTTCTTT. Amino acid sequence: CASSQTIDRGFAFF.